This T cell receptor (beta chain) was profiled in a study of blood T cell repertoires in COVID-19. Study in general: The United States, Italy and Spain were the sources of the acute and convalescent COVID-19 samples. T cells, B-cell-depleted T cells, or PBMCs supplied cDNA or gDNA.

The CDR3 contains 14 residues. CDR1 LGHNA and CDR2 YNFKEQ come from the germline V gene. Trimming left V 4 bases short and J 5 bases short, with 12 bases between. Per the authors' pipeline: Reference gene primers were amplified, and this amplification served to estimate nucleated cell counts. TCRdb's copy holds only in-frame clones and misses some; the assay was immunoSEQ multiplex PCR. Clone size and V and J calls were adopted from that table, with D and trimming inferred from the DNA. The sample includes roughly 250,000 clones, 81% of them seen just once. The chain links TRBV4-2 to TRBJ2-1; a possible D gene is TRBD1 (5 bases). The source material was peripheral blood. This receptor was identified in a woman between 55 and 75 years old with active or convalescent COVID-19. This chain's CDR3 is CASSPPTVNNEQFF. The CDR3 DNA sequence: TGTGCCAGCAGCCCACCGACAGTCAACAATGAGCAGTTCTTC.